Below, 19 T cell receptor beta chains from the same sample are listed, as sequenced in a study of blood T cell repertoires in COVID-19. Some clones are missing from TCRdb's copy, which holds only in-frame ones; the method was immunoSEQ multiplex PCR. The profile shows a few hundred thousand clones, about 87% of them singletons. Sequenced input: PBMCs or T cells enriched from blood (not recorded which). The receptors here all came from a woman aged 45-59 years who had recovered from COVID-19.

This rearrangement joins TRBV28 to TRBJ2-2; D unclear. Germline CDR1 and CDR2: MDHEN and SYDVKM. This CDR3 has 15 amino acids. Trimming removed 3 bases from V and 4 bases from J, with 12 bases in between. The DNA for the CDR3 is TGTGCCAGCAGTTTCATGCCTATTGGCACCGGGGAGCTGTTTTTT. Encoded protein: CASSFMPIGTGELFF.

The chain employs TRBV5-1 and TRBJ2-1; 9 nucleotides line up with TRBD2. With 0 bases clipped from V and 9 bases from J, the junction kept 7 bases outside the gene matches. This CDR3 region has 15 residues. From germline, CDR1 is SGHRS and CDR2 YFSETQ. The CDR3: CASSLAGTSFTEQFF. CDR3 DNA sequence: TGCGCCAGCAGCTTGGCTGGGACTAGCTTTACTGAGCAGTTCTTC.

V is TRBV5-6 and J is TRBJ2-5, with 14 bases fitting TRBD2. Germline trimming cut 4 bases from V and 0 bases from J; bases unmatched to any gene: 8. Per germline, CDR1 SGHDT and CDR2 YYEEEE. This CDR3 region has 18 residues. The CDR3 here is CASSLGLAGGGNQETQYF. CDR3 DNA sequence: TGTGCCAGCAGCCTAGGACTAGCGGGAGGCGGCAACCAAGAGACCCAGTACTTC.

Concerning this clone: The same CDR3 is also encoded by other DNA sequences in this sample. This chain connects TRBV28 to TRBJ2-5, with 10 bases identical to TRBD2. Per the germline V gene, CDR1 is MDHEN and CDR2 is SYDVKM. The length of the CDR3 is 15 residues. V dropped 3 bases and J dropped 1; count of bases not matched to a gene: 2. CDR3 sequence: CASSLSGRAQETQYF. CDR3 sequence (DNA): TGTGCCAGCAGTTTGAGCGGGAGGGCCCAAGAGACCCAGTACTTC.

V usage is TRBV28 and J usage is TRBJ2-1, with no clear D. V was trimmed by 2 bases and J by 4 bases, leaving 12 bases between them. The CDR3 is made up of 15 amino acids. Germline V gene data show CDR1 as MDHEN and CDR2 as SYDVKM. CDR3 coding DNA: TGTGCCAGCAGTTTAAAATTTAGCCCATACAATGAGCAGTTCTTC. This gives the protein CASSLKFSPYNEQFF.

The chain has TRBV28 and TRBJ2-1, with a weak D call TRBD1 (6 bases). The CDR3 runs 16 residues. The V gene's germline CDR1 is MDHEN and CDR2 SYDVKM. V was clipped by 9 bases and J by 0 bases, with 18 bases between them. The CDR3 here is CASEDYRASSYNEQFF. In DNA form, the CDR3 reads TGTGCCAGTGAAGATTACAGGGCTAGCTCCTACAATGAGCAGTTCTTC.

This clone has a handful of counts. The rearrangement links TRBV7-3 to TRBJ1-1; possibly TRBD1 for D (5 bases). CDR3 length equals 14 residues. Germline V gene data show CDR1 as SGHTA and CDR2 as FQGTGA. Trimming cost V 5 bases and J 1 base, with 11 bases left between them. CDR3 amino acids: CASSPRQKNTEAFF. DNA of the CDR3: TGTGCCAGCAGCCCGAGACAGAAGAACACTGAAGCTTTCTTT.

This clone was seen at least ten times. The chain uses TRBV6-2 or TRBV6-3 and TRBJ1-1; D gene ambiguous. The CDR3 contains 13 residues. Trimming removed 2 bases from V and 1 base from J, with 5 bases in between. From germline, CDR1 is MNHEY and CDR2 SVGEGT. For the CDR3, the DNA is TGTGCCAGCAGTTACGGAGAGAACACTGAAGCTTTCTTT. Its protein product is CASSYGENTEAFF.

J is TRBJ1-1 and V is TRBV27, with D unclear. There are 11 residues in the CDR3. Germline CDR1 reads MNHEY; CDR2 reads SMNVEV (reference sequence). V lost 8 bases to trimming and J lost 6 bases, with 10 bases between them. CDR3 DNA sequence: TGTGCCAGCCTTCCCTACCCTGAAGCTTTCTTT. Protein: CASLPYPEAFF.

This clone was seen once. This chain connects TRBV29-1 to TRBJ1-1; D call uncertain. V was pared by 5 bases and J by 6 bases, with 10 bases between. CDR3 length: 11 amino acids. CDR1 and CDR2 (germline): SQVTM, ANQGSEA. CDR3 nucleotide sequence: TGCAGCGTTTCGATTGGGCCTGAAGCTTTCTTT. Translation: CSVSIGPEAFF.

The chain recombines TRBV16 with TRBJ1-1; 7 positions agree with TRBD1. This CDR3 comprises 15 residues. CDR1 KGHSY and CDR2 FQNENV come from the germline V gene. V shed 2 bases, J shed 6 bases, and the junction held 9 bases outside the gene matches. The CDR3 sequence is CASSQQGGGGAEAFF. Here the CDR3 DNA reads TGTGCCAGCAGCCAACAAGGGGGCGGAGGGGCTGAAGCTTTCTTT.

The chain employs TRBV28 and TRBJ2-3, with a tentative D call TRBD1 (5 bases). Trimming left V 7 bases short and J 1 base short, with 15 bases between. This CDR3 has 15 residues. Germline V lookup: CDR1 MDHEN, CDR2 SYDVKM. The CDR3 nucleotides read TGTGCCAGCATCTTCAGGTACAGGTGCACAGATACGCAGTATTTT. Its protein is CASIFRYRCTDTQYF.

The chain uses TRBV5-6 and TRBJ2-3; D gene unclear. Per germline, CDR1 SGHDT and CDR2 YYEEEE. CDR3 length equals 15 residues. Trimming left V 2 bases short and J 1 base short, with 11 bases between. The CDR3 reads CASSFIDRGTDTQYF. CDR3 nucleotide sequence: TGTGCCAGCAGCTTTATCGACCGGGGCACAGATACGCAGTATTTT. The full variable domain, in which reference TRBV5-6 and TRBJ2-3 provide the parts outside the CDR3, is DAGVTQSPTHLIKTRGQQVTLRCSPKSGHDTVSWYQQALGQGPQFIFQYYEEEERQRGNFPDRFSGHQFPNYSSELNVNALLLGDSALYLCASSFIDRGTDTQYFGPGTRLTVL.

This chain's CDR3 is CAGTARGSTDTQYF. The CDR3 DNA reads TGTGCCGGGACAGCAAGGGGGAGCACAGATACGCAGTATTTT. The chain uses TRBV30 and TRBJ2-3, with TRBD1 matching 7 bases. The CDR3 runs 14 residues. Trimming at V came to 8 bases and at J to 0 bases, leaving 8 bases not matched to a gene. Germline V gives CDR1 GTSNPN, CDR2 SVGIG (reference sequence).

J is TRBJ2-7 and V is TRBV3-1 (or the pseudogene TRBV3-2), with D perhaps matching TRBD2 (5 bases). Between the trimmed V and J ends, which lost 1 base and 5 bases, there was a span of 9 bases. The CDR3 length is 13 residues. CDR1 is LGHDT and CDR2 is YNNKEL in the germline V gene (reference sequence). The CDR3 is CASSQAGSHEQYF. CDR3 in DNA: TGTGCCAGCAGCCAAGCGGGGAGCCACGAGCAGTACTTC.

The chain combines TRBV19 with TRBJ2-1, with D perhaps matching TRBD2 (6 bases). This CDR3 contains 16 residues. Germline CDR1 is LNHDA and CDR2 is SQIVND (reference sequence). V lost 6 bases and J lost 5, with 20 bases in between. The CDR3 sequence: CASSLRDSPSNNEQFF. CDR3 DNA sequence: TGTGCCAGTAGCTTACGGGACTCCCCGTCGAACAATGAGCAGTTCTTC.

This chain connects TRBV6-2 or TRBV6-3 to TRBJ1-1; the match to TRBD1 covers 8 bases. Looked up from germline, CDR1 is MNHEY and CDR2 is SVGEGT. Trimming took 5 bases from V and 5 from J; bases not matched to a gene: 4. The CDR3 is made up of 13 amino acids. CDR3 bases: TGTGCCAGCAGTAGGACAGGGAGAACTGAAGCTTTCTTT. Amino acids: CASSRTGRTEAFF.

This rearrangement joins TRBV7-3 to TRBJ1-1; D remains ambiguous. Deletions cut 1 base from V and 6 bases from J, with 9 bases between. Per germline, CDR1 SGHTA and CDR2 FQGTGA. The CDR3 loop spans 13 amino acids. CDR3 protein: CASSLNVGAEAFF. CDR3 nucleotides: TGTGCCAGCAGCTTAAATGTGGGCGCTGAAGCTTTCTTT.

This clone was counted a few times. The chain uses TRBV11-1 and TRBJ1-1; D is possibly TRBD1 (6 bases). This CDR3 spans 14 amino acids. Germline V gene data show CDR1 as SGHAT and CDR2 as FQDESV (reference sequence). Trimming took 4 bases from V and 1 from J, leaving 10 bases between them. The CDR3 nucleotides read TGTGCCAGCAGCTCACAGGGACCGAACACTGAAGCTTTCTTT. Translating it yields CASSSQGPNTEAFF.